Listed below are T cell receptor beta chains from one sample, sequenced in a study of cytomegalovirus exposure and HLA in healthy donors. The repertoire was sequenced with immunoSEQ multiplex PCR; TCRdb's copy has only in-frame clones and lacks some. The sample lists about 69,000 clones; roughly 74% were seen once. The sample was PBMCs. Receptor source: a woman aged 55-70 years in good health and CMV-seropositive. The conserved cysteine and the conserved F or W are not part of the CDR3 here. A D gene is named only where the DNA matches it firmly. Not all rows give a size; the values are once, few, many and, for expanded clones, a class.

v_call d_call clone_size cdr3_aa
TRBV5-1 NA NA ASSLGRLGGTSTDTQY
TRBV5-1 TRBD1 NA ASSFTTGGTEAF
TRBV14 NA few ASSLIDQSYNEQF
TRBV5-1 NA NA ASSMEERSYNEQF
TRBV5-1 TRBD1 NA ASSLDGQGNQPQH
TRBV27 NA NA ASRRLEGGNQPQH
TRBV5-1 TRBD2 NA ASSPGLAGDLSYNEQF
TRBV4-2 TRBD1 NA ASSQRVGTGAYEQY
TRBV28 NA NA ASSPPTGWYDNEQF
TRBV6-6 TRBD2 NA ASSYSILAENNEQF
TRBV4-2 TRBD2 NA ASSQGRGDDTGELF
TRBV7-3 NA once ASSGGSTDTQY
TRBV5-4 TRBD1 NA ASSYRQGGYNEQF
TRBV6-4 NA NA ASSDSEGDYNEQF
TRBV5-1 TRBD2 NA ASSLTGGGEGEQF
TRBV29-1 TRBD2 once SVVYLAGGQTFGLETQY
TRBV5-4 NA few ASSLPKRGNTEAF
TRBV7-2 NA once ASSRQLAVAYNEQF
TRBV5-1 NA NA ASSLAVREGYGYT
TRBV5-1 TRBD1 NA ASSLQGAMDYGYT
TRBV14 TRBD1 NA ASSQRDSVVTEAF
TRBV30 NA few AWSWGGEKLF
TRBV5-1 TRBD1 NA ASSLTWTGGGTEAF
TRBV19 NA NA ASTTMWGGSGNTIY
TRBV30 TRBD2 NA AWTKGLAGVVEQY
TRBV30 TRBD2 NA AWSGLAGGNTGELF
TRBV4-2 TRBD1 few ASSHVPGTGSNEKLF
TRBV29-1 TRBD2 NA SVERLAGGSEQF
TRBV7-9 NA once ASSLERGSYEQY
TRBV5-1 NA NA ASSLPDTTGELF
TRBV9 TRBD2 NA ASSAGLATLNEQF
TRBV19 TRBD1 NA ASSAGGPEAF
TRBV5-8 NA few ASSPGTIRTSNQPQH
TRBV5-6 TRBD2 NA ASSLASGGRTDTQY
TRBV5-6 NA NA ASSFTGSNQPQH
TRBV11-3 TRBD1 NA ASSLQGDTEAF
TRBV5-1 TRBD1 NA ASSSRGWGEKLF
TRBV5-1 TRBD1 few ASSLGTGGIEAF
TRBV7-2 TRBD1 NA ASSLGQGGYGYT
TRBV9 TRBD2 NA ASSETSGGARGGELF
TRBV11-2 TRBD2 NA ASSLVLAGDTDTQY
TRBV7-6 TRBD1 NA ASSLMGQPSGGYT
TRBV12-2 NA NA ASRLEGGAHDEQF
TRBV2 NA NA ASSQQGQAF
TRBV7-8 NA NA ASSQGGQPQH
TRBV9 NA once ASSVAGNYGYT
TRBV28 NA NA ASSPAGSGHQYEQY
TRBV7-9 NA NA ASRTGAYEQY
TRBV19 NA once ASSTTGASGNTIY
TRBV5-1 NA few ASSLASNLNTEAF
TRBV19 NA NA ASTQQGGTEAF
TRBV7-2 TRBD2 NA ASSLASGLRLETQY
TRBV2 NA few ASTGQGHANTEAF
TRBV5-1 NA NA ASLLQGTNTEAF